This TCR beta chain is drawn from a study of sequential checkpoint blockade in melanoma. The treatment denotes: randomized to nivolumab then ipilimumab (arm A) or the reverse (arm B). Clones were read by immunoSEQ multiplex PCR, and TCRdb kept only the in-frame ones, dropping some. This sample has 10,000 to 15,000 clones, with 60% to 80% found just once. This clone appeared once. The receptor was isolated from a human patient with melanoma. Some clones in this sample may be carry-over from other donors' samples. The source was CD8+ T cells sorted from blood (inferred from file names), collected from a patient given nivolumab and ipilimumab in sequence.

The CDR3 is CASSVIRDRRGYTF. DNA of the CDR3: TGTGCCAGCAGCGTTATTCGGGACAGACGGGGCTACACCTTC. The chain is built from TRBV9 and TRBJ1-2; 7 nucleotides match TRBD1. CDR3 length: 14 residues. J gave up 8 bases and V 2 bases, and 9 bases lay outside the gene matches. Germline values: CDR1 SGDLS, CDR2 YYNGEE.